The sequence of this TCR beta chain was determined in a study of T cell repertoires in cytomegalovirus infection (dated by TCRdb to about 2019). At the level of the whole study: The peptide stimulations were aimed at well-studied HLA-B-restricted epitopes as well as recently identified HLA-C-restricted CMV epitopes, whose presentation resists viral immunomodulation. Because public TCR beta signatures pointed to carriage of CMV infection together with the matching HLA type, the HLA type of each donor mattered for the analysis. Overall study results and their limits: The ex vivo response was dominated by HLA-C-restricted CMV-specific TCR beta clonotypes, which also provided the single most frequent clonotype in two of eight donors. Carriers of CMV infection plus the relevant HLA type were discriminated by the cumulative frequency of public TCR beta family members in the study cohort and in an independent roughly 400-donor cohort.

Instrument used: Illumina HiSeq 1500. TCRdb applied fastp at Q25 and MiXCR to the public reads, then kept only in-frame beta chains. Every distinct CDR3 protein forms one entry, paired with its most common genes and DNA. The sample table holds about half a million distinct CDR3 sequences, of which 30% to 40% were seen once. The ten biggest clones cover roughly 15% of the sample. As concerns this clonotype: The antigen it recognizes is unknown. Nothing much larger sits one base from this clone, and base qualities are not available.

The treatment or condition label, read with the paper, signifies: in vitro stimulation with specific CMV peptide epitopes to enrich CMV-specific T cells. The germline V gene yields SGHTA for CDR1 and FQGTGA for CDR2. Counted from cysteine to phenylalanine, this CDR3 has 13 amino acids. Only the CDR3 DNA is retained, 39 bases long and in frame from the first base. V lost 3 bases and J lost 8 bases; the stretch between them is 13 bases long. The receptor was derived from a human donor in good health (CMV status not recorded). Some clones in this sample may be carry-over from other donors' samples. This sample comprised cultured PBMCs, obtained from culture after CMV antigen stimulation. This chain joins TRBV7-3 to TRBJ1-1; a tentative D match to TRBD1 spans 6 bases. The DNA sequence reads TGTGCCAGCAGCTTCAGGGGTAGCGAAGAAGCTTTCTTT. Its product reads: CASSFRGSEEAFF.